This record concerns one T cell receptor beta chain sequence. This sample was taken from a study of T cell repertoires in cytomegalovirus infection. TCRdb reprocessed the reads with MiXCR, giving one entry per CDR3 protein. Among roughly 300,000 distinct CDR3 sequences listed, roughly 26% were seen once. This CDR3 comprises 15 residues. CDR1 is MNHEY, CDR2 SVGAGI, per germline. Trimming shortened V by 2 bases and J by 0 bases, and 8 bases separated the two germline ends. Material for sequencing was PBMCs. The TCR was taken from a human donor in good health (CMV status not recorded). Some clones in this sample may be carry-over from other donors' samples. The V and J genes are TRBV6-5 and TRBJ1-5; D is uncertain. This CDR3 is CASSYRRDSNQPQHF. In DNA, the CDR3 is TGTGCCAGCAGTTACAGGCGGGATAGCAATCAGCCCCAGCATTTT.